These 32 T cell receptor beta chains were all obtained from the same sample, sequenced in a study of shared clonotypes between healthy human individuals (dated by TCRdb to the early 2020s). Library preparation employed the immunoSEQ multiplex PCR assay. Drawn from immuneACCESS, this table holds only the in-frame rearrangements with V and J called that TCRdb kept. Clones are partly lost; checked studies trace under half to an unresolved V gene and leave the rest unexplained. The sample yields about 2.3 million clones; 85% to 95% were counted once. The ten largest clones take up approximately 0.4% of the sample. The specimen was naive CD4+ T cells from PBMCs. The cell subset or site label of this sample denotes: CD45RA+ positively selected. These receptors originate from a man aged 18 to 29 in good health. Some clones in this sample may be carry-over from other donors' samples.

This clone was found a few times. CDR3 protein: CASSLTFRDGAFF. CDR3 bases: TGTGCCAGCAGCTTAACGTTCAGGGACGGCGCTTTCTTT. The chain uses TRBV7-3 and TRBJ1-1, with D maybe TRBD1 (5 bases). Trimming pared 0 bases from V and 11 bases from J, leaving 13 bases between. The CDR3 is 13 amino acids. Per germline, CDR1 SGHTA and CDR2 FQGTGA. Looking up the rest from reference TRBV7-3 and TRBJ1-1 gives the full variable domain: GAGVSQTPSNKVTEKGKYVELRCDPISGHTALYWYRQSLGQGPEFLIYFQGTGAADDSGLPNDRFFAVRPEGSVSTLKIQRTERGDSAVYLCASSLTFRDGAFFGQGTRLTVV.

This sequence joins TRBV29-1 and TRBJ2-3, with D possibly TRBD2 on 6 matching bases. This CDR3 has 12 residues. Trimming cost V 7 bases and J 6 bases, with 14 bases left between them. Germline V gene data show CDR1 as SQVTM and CDR2 as ANQGSEA. The CDR3 region is CSARRDSDTQYF. DNA of the CDR3: TGCAGCGCCCGGAGGGATAGCGATACGCAGTATTTT.

Comments on this clone: The same CDR3 can be traced to other DNA sequences in this sample. CDR3 amino acids: CASSSYQPQHF. As DNA, the CDR3 is TGTGCCAGCAGCTCGTATCAGCCCCAGCATTTT. The rearrangement uses TRBV28 and TRBJ1-5; D gene uncertain. V was pared by 6 bases and J by 5 bases, with 5 bases between. CDR1 is MDHEN and CDR2 is SYDVKM in the germline V gene. The CDR3 sequence is 11 residues long.

The chain has TRBV29-1 and TRBJ2-7, with 13 bases fitting TRBD2. This CDR3 contains 15 residues. The V gene's germline CDR1 is SQVTM and CDR2 ANQGSEA. V lost 4 bases and J lost 3; bases outside the gene matches: 6. CDR3 loop: CSVGRGLAGDYEQYF. The DNA of the CDR3 is TGCAGCGTTGGCCGCGGACTAGCGGGGGACTACGAGCAGTACTTC.

For this clone: The sample has other DNA sequences that encode this CDR3 too. V gene TRBV9 combines with J gene TRBJ1-4; no firm D call. The length of the CDR3 is 13 residues. V shed 2 bases and J shed 4 bases, with 6 bases lying between them. Germline V lookup: CDR1 SGDLS, CDR2 YYNGEE. The CDR3 DNA sequence: TGTGCCAGCAGCGTTCGGAGTAATGAAAAACTGTTTTTT. The encoded protein is CASSVRSNEKLFF.

The chain has TRBV7-6 and TRBJ2-3; a possible D gene is TRBD2 (6 bases). V lost 3 bases to trimming and J lost 0 bases, with 10 bases between them. The CDR3 loop spans 15 amino acids. Germline CDR1 is SGHVS and CDR2 is FNYEAQ. The CDR3 DNA is TGTGCCAGCAGCTTCCGGGAGAGAAGCACAGATACGCAGTATTTT. Translated, it gives CASSFRERSTDTQYF.

The rearrangement joins TRBV25-1 to TRBJ2-3; 9 nucleotides match TRBD1. Germline V gene sequence: CDR1 MGHDK, CDR2 SYGVNS. The CDR3 totals 16 residues. With V trimmed by 4 bases and J by 6 bases, 11 bases remained unmatched. The CDR3 nucleotides are TGTGCCAGCAGTGCTGGGGGACAGGGTGTGTCGGATACGCAGTATTTT. Amino acid sequence: CASSAGGQGVSDTQYF.

The J gene is TRBJ2-7, the V gene TRBV4-2; 12 bases align to TRBD2. CDR3 length: 15 residues. After removal of 9 bases from V and 1 base from J, the junction contained 7 bases not matched to a gene. Germline V gene sequence: CDR1 LGHNA, CDR2 YNFKEQ. CDR3 sequence: CASTRGLAGSYEQYF. CDR3 coding DNA: TGTGCCAGTACCCGGGGACTAGCGGGTTCCTACGAGCAGTACTTC.

The chain couples TRBV5-1 to TRBJ2-7; D tentatively fits TRBD1 or TRBD2 (5 bases each). The CDR3 has 16 amino acids. Per the germline V gene, CDR1 is SGHRS and CDR2 is YFSETQ. V was pared by 0 bases and J by 9 bases, with 22 bases between. The chain's CDR3 is CASSLGVGTLRIGQYF. The DNA of the CDR3 is TGCGCCAGCAGCTTGGGGGTCGGGACGCTCAGAATCGGGCAGTACTTC.

For the CDR3, the DNA is TGTGCCAGCTCACCCAACGCGGGGGCGAGCGAGCAGTACTTC. Translating gives CASSPNAGASEQYF. The gene calls are TRBV18 and TRBJ2-7; tentative D call: TRBD2 (7 bases). V lost 3 bases to trimming and J lost 6 bases, with 15 bases between them. Germline lookup yields CDR1 KGHSH and CDR2 LQKENI. The CDR3 contains 14 residues.

The rearrangement joins TRBV29-1 to TRBJ1-3; no firm D call. The V and J ends lost 7 bases and 0 bases respectively, with 13 bases between them. Germline V gives CDR1 SQVTM, CDR2 ANQGSEA. CDR3 length: 14 residues. The CDR3 loop reads CSALLVLSGNTIYF. CDR3 bases: TGCAGCGCTCTACTAGTCCTCTCTGGAAACACCATATATTTT.

The CDR3 nucleotides are TGTGCCAGCAGCCGGGACAGTTCTTATGGCTACACCTTC. Translated, it gives CASSRDSSYGYTF. This chain joins TRBV7-2 and TRBJ1-2; the match to TRBD1 covers 7 bases. The ends lost 5 bases at V and 5 bases at J; junction bases unmatched: 5. The CDR3 has 13 amino acids. Germline V gene data show CDR1 as SGHTA and CDR2 as FQGNSA.

This clone was detected once. The chain joins TRBV4-1 to TRBJ2-3; TRBD1 matches 7 bases. J was trimmed by 3 bases and V by 2 bases; bases with no gene match: 5. The CDR3 has 15 amino acids. The V gene's germline CDR1 is MGHRA and CDR2 YSYEKL. The CDR3 protein is CASSQTGQRTDTQYF. The CDR3 bases are TGCGCCAGCAGCCAAACGGGACAGAGAACAGATACGCAGTATTTT.

The V and J genes are TRBV6-5 and TRBJ2-2, with 8 bases fitting TRBD1. V was pared by 5 bases and J by 6 bases, with 8 bases of the junction left unmatched. Germline V CDR1 and CDR2: MNHEY, SVGAGI. The CDR3 totals 15 residues. The CDR3 sequence is CASSPGQGWAGELFF. For the CDR3, the DNA is TGTGCCAGCAGTCCAGGACAGGGTTGGGCCGGGGAGCTGTTTTTT.

The gene calls are TRBV10-3 and TRBJ2-6; 12 bases are shared with TRBD1. This CDR3 comprises 18 residues. Germline V gives CDR1 ENHRY, CDR2 SYGVKD. The ends lost 2 bases at V and 2 bases at J; junction bases unmatched: 4. CDR3 nucleotide sequence: TGTGCCATCAGTGAGCACCGGGACAGGGGGCCTGGGGCCAACGTCCTGACTTTC. As protein: CAISEHRDRGPGANVLTF.

The rearrangement joins TRBV20-1 to TRBJ2-1; unclear D gene. V lost 3 bases and J lost 7, with 7 bases in between. Germline loops: CDR1 DFQATT, CDR2 SNEGSKA (reference sequence). The CDR3 has 11 residues. The CDR3 sequence: CSASSENEQFF. The CDR3 nucleotides are TGCAGTGCTAGTTCGGAAAATGAGCAGTTCTTC.

The chain is built from TRBV7-2 and TRBJ2-7, with 7 positions matching TRBD1. V lost 8 bases, J lost 0 bases, and 10 bases stayed unmatched. Germline CDR1 SGHTA, CDR2 FQGNSA. There are 15 residues in the CDR3. The CDR3: CASQRWGQTSYEQYF. CDR3 sequence (DNA): TGTGCCAGCCAAAGGTGGGGACAGACCTCCTACGAGCAGTACTTC.

To note about this clone: This same CDR3 is encoded by further DNA sequences in the sample. The chain uses TRBV7-2 and TRBJ2-7, with 14 bases lining up with TRBD2. This CDR3 region has 17 residues. From germline, CDR1 is SGHTA and CDR2 FQGNSA. Trimming cost V 0 bases and J 2 bases; bases outside gene matches: 3. CDR3 DNA sequence: TGTGCCAGCAGCTTAGCCGGGACTAGCGGGAGCCCCTACGAGCAGTACTTC. This gives the protein CASSLAGTSGSPYEQYF.

This chain joins TRBV5-1 and TRBJ2-1, with 8 bases identical to TRBD2. Germline V gene data show CDR1 as SGHRS and CDR2 as YFSETQ. V trimming: 4 bases; J trimming: 7 bases; junction bases outside the gene matches: 7. The CDR3 sequence is 14 residues long. The CDR3 nucleotides read TGCGCCAGCAGCCCGGGGGGACTAGAGAATGAGCAGTTCTTC. This gives the protein CASSPGGLENEQFF.

Written as DNA, the CDR3 is TGTGCCAGCAGCTTCGGACGGTACCAAGAGACCCAGTACTTC. Amino acid sequence: CASSFGRYQETQYF. The V and J genes are TRBV7-2 and TRBJ2-5; D remains unclear. The CDR3 is 14 residues long. CDR1 SGHTA and CDR2 FQGNSA come from the germline V gene. V lost 3 bases to trimming and J lost 0 bases, with 8 bases between them.

The gene calls are TRBV6-5 and TRBJ1-2; TRBD1 matches at 7 bases. Germline-derived CDR1 and CDR2 are MNHEY and SVGAGI. The junction had 5 bases not matched to a gene; V was cut back by 0 bases and J by 7 bases. The CDR3 contains 14 residues. The CDR3 is CASSYSDRALGYTF. CDR3 DNA: TGTGCCAGCAGTTACTCAGACAGGGCCCTTGGCTACACCTTC.

CDR3 coding DNA: TGTGCCAGCAGCTTAGACAGGGTCCCAGATACGCAGTATTTT. This encodes CASSLDRVPDTQYF. This chain uses TRBV7-2 with TRBJ2-3; D is possibly TRBD1 (6 bases). Trimming shortened V by 1 base and J by 4 bases, and 9 bases separated the two germline ends. CDR3 length: 14 residues. The germline V gene encodes CDR1 SGHTA and CDR2 FQGNSA. The full variable domain, completed using reference TRBV7-2 and TRBJ2-3, is GAGVSQSPSNKVTEKGKDVELRCDPISGHTALYWYRQSLGQGLEFLIYFQGNSAPDKSGLPSDRFSAERTGGSVSTLTIQRTQQEDSAVYLCASSLDRVPDTQYFGPGTRLTVL.

As for this clone: Other DNA sequences in this sample translate to the same CDR3. The CDR3 region is CASSPRDRGRETQYF. In nucleotides, the CDR3 is TGTGCCAGCAGCCCCCGGGACAGGGGTCGGGAGACCCAGTACTTC. This chain joins TRBV7-2 and TRBJ2-5; TRBD1 aligns across 10 bases. Germline V gives CDR1 SGHTA, CDR2 FQGNSA. The CDR3 consists of 15 residues. V was clipped by 5 bases and J by 5 bases; unmatched bases: 8.

For this clone: The sample holds other DNA sequences that translate to the same CDR3. The chain couples TRBV18 to TRBJ1-5; the match to TRBD1 covers 7 bases. The CDR3 totals 12 residues. Germline CDR1 is KGHSH and CDR2 is LQKENI. Unmatched junction bases numbered 2, after V lost 3 bases and J lost 9 bases. The CDR3 DNA is TGTGCCAGCTCACCCCAGGGGGGGCCCCAGCATTTT. This gives the protein CASSPQGGPQHF. The whole variable domain, filled in from reference TRBV18 and TRBJ1-5, reads NAGVMQNPRHLVRRRGQEARLRCSPMKGHSHVYWYRQLPEEGLKFMVYLQKENIIDESGMPKERFSAEFPKEGPSILRIQQVVRGDSAAYFCASSPQGGPQHFGDGTRLSIL.

This clone was detected once. The germline gene is not matched at one end of the junction; a read error may be the cause. The chain joins TRBV6-1 to TRBJ2-7; 13 bases are shared with TRBD2. The CDR3 covers 14 residues. Germline loops: CDR1 MNHNS, CDR2 SASEGT. CDR3 DNA sequence: TGTGCCAGCAGTGGGGGACTAGCGGGAACTAGGCTGGACTTC. Residues: CASSGGLAGTRLDF.

The rearrangement uses TRBV30 and TRBJ2-2; no reliable D call. The V end lost 3 bases, the J end lost 6 bases, and 11 bases lay between the germline ends. The CDR3 covers 13 residues. Germline V lookup: CDR1 GTSNPN, CDR2 SVGIG (reference sequence). In DNA, the CDR3 is TGTGCCTGGAGGGTCAGCAGCCCCGGGGAGCTGTTTTTT. This codes for CAWRVSSPGELFF.

On this clone: Additional DNA sequences in this sample encode the identical CDR3. The rearrangement uses TRBV29-1 and TRBJ2-1; TRBD2 aligns across 8 bases. The CDR3 is 13 residues long. V was pared by 4 bases and J by 4 bases, with 3 bases of the junction left unmatched. Germline CDR1 and CDR2: SQVTM and ANQGSEA. CDR3 sequence (DNA): TGCAGCGTTGCCAGCGGGGGTTACAATGAGCAGTTCTTC. Protein product: CSVASGGYNEQFF.

The chain employs TRBV6-1 and TRBJ1-2, with D hard to call. V gave up 0 bases and J gave up 5 bases, with 16 bases separating them. CDR3 length equals 16 residues. The germline V gene encodes CDR1 MNHNS and CDR2 SASEGT. CDR3 in amino acids: CASSEAILKIRYGYTF. Written as DNA, the CDR3 is TGTGCCAGCAGTGAAGCGATCCTTAAGATCCGGTATGGCTACACCTTC.

The chain links TRBV19 to TRBJ1-2; the D is unclear. V was trimmed by 3 bases and J by 2 bases, leaving 16 bases between them. Germline-derived CDR1 and CDR2 are LNHDA and SQIVND (reference sequence). This CDR3 has 16 residues. CDR3 sequence (DNA): TGTGCCAGTAGTATGAGGAAATCCGCCTCCAACTATGGCTACACCTTC. Translating it yields CASSMRKSASNYGYTF.

The chain combines TRBV18 with TRBJ1-3; no reliable D call. Trimming took off 2 bases at V and 0 bases at J, with 17 bases between the two ends. Germline-derived CDR1 and CDR2 are KGHSH and LQKENI. The CDR3 sequence is 18 residues long. In nucleotides, the CDR3 is TGTGCCAGCTCACCATGGGGAGGCCACGTATACTCTGGAAACACCATATATTTT. This sequence encodes CASSPWGGHVYSGNTIYF.

CDR3 protein: CASSFPPAAAAGANVLTF. CDR3 DNA: TGTGCCAGCAGCTTTCCCCCCGCGGCAGCCGCCGGGGCCAACGTCCTGACTTTC. The chain combines TRBV7-9 with TRBJ2-6; no clear D gene. This CDR3 spans 18 amino acids. The germline V gene has CDR1 SEHNR and CDR2 FQNEAQ (reference sequence). Trimming took off 3 bases at V and 4 bases at J, with 19 bases between the two ends.

The V and J genes are TRBV7-8 and TRBJ1-5; D possibly corresponds to TRBD1 (6 bases). The CDR3 is made up of 15 amino acids. In germline, CDR1 is SGHVS, CDR2 FQNEAQ. The ends were cut back, 5 bases at V and 0 bases at J, with 11 bases in the middle. For the CDR3, the DNA is TGTGCCAGCAGCCCAGGGGCTTATAGCAATCAGCCCCAGCATTTT. Translated: CASSPGAYSNQPQHF.